This T cell receptor beta chain emerged from a study of shared clonotypes between healthy human individuals. Overall study: The composition of the donors was a couple of women and three men aged 18 to 49.

Findings and caveats of the study: Unshared clonotypes carried lower generation probabilities than those common to all four donors.

This clone was detected only once. What it binds is not known. The split of CD4+ cells yielded CD45RA+ naive and CD45RA-negative memory subsets. The method was immunoSEQ multiplex PCR; TCRdb's version includes in-frame clones alone and lacks a portion of them. In the table there are roughly 2.2 million clones, around 90% of which are singletons. CDR1 and CDR2 from the germline V gene are MDHEN and SYDVKM. The CDR3 is 14 amino acids. V shed 7 bases and J shed 1 base, with 13 bases lying between them. V gene TRBV28 combines with J gene TRBJ1-2; tentative D call: TRBD1 (6 bases). The sequencing sample was made of naive CD4+ T cells from PBMCs. Subset in this sample: CD45RA+ positively selected. The receptor was isolated from a man aged 18 to 30 in good health. Some clones in this sample may be carry-over from other donors' samples. CDR3 in DNA: TGTGCCAGCACTCTTAGGGGGTATAACTATGGCTACACCTTC. It translates to CASTLRGYNYGYTF.